This T cell receptor beta chain was identified in a study of graft-versus-host responses after intestinal transplantation. Study overall: Among the recipients, all got anti-thymocyte globulin induction and then tacrolimus and steroids for 3 to 4 years. Study-level findings and limits: The recipient marrow held GvH clones, and some of them showed up first in ileum or blood.

This CDR3 spans 15 amino acids. The V gene lost 0 bases and the J gene lost 5 bases, with 11 bases spanning the gap. CDR1 MGHRA and CDR2 YSYEKL come from the germline V gene. In the case of this clone: What it binds is unknown.

Sequencing used immunoSEQ multiplex PCR; TCRdb keeps in-frame clones, though not all of them. The data contain tens of thousands of clones, under 85% of them singletons. The sequence derives from a human donor who received an intestinal transplant. This material consisted of unstimulated CD8+ T cells sorted from spleen or lymph node cells, taken before intestinal transplant. This sequence joins TRBV4-1 and TRBJ1-5, with D possibly matching TRBD1 (6 bases). As DNA, the CDR3 is TGCGCCAGCAGCCAAGATAGAGGGGGACATCAGCCCCAGCATTTT. Translating gives CASSQDRGGHQPQHF.